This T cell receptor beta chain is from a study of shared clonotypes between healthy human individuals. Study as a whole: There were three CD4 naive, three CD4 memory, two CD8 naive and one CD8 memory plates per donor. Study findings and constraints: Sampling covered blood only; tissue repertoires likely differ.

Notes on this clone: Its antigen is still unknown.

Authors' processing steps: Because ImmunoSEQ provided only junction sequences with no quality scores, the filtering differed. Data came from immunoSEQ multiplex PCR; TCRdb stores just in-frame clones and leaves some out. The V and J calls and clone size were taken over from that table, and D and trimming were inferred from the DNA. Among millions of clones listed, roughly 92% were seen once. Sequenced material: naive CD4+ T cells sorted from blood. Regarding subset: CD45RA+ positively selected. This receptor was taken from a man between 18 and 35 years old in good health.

The CDR3 DNA reads as TGTGCCAGCAGCCCCCGAGTGGGGATTCCCCTTGGCTACACCTTC. Translation gives CASSPRVGIPLGYTF. The rearrangement uses TRBV7-2 and TRBJ1-2; D is unclear. Trimming cost V 5 bases and J 7 bases, with 20 bases left between them. The CDR3 has 15 amino acids. Germline V gene lookup returns CDR1 SGHTA and CDR2 FQGNSA.